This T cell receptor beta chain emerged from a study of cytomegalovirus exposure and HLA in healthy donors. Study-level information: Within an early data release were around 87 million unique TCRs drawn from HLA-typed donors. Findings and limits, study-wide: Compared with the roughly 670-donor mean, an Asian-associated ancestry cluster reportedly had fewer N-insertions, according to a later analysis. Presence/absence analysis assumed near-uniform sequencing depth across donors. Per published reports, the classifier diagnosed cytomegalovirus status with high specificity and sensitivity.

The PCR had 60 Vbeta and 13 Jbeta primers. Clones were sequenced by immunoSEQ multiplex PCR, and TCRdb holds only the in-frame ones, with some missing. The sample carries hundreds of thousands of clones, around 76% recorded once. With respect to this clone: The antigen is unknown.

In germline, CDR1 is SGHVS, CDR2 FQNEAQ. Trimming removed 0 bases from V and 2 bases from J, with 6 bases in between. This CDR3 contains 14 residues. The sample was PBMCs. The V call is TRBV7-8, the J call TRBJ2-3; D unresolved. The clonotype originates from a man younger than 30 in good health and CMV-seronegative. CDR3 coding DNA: TGTGCCAGCAGCTTAGCGTCTAACACAGATACGCAGTATTTT. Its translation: CASSLASNTDTQYF.